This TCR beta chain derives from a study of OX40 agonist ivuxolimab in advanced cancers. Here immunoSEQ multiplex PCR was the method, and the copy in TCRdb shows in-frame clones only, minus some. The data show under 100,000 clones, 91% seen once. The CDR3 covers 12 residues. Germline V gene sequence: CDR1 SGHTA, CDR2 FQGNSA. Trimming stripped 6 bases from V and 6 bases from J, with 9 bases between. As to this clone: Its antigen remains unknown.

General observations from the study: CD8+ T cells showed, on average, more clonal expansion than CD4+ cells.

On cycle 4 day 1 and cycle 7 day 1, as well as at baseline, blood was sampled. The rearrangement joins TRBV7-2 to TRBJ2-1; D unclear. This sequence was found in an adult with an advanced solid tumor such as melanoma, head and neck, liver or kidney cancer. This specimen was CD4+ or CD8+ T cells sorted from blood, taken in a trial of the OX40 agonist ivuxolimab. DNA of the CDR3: TGTGCCAGCAGTTTTCTGACCAATGAGCAGTTCTTC. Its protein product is CASSFLTNEQFF.